The 5 T cell receptor beta chains below were found in one sample sequenced in a study of blood T cell repertoires in COVID-19. Generated by immunoSEQ multiplex PCR, the TCRdb table keeps only in-frame clones and is missing some. This sample has fewer than 350,000 clones, with roughly 90% found just once. What was sequenced was peripheral blood. These receptors all come from a young man with active or convalescent COVID-19.

The rearrangement uses TRBV12-3 or TRBV12-4 and TRBJ1-1; 7 nucleotides agree with TRBD1. The CDR3 has 13 amino acids. Trimming removed 6 bases from V and 7 bases from J; junction bases left unmatched: 8. The CDR3 bases are TGTGCCAGCAGCCTACAGGGGTCCCTTGAAGCTTTCTTT. As protein: CASSLQGSLEAFF.

V gene TRBV7-9 combines with J gene TRBJ2-2; no clear D. The CDR3 length is 13 residues. The V end was cut by 3 bases, the J end by 5 bases, with 7 bases between. Germline V gene sequence: CDR1 SEHNR, CDR2 FQNEAQ (reference sequence). For the CDR3, the DNA is TGTGCCAGCAGCTTCTCCCGTACCGGGGAGCTGTTTTTT. It translates to CASSFSRTGELFF.

The chain has TRBV5-6 and TRBJ1-2, with 11 bases identical to TRBD1. V lost 6 bases and J lost 10; bases outside the gene matches: 8. CDR1 is SGHDT, CDR2 YYEEEE, per germline. This CDR3 is 13 amino acids long. The CDR3 coding sequence is TGTGCCAGCATCTCCGGGACAGGGGGAATCTACACCTTC. This encodes CASISGTGGIYTF.

With regard to this clone: This sample also contains other DNA sequences that code for the same CDR3. The genes are TRBV9 and TRBJ1-3; 11 bases agree with TRBD1. V lost 0 bases to trimming and J lost 2 bases; unmatched junction nucleotides: 1. CDR1 and CDR2 (germline): SGDLS, YYNGEE. The CDR3 runs to 16 residues. The CDR3 DNA reads TGTGCCAGCAGCGTAGGGGGACAGGGGGCTGGAAACACCATATATTTT. This sequence encodes CASSVGGQGAGNTIYF.

V is TRBV5-1 and J is TRBJ1-2, with 7 bases fitting TRBD1. Looked up from germline, CDR1 is SGHRS and CDR2 is YFSETQ. Losses at the gene ends were 3 bases for V and 3 bases for J; bases not matched to a gene: 5. CDR3 length: 14 residues. CDR3 region: CASSWRQGDYGYTF. CDR3 in DNA: TGCGCCAGCAGCTGGAGACAGGGTGACTATGGCTACACCTTC.